These T cell receptor beta chains were read from a single sample in a study of radiotherapy plus CTLA-4 blockade in lung cancer. Sequenced by immunoSEQ multiplex PCR; TCRdb stores in-frame clones only, minus some. The data show over 40,000 clones, with roughly four fifths seen just once and approximately 3.3% held by the top ten. Source: peripheral blood, taken from a patient treated with radiotherapy plus ipilimumab. All receptors derive from a human donor with non-small cell lung cancer who had stable disease on radiotherapy plus ipilimumab. Each CDR3 is given with its conserved first and last residue. The D gene is left open where the match is weak. Size tells how often a clone was seen (once, few, many) or the class of an expanded clone, and some rows leave it out.

abundance	v_gene	d_gene	j_gene	CDR3nt	CDR3aa
NA	TRBV28	TRBD1	TRBJ2-5	TGTGCCAGCAGTTCCGGACAGGGAGGGACCCAGTACTTC	CASSSGQGGTQYF
once	TRBV10-3	NA	TRBJ2-2	TGTGCCATCAGCGACCCTGACAGACTTAAAGAACTACCAAGAAACACCGGGGAGCTGTTTTTT	CAISDPDRLKELPRNTGELFF
once	TRBV5-1	TRBD1	TRBJ1-2	TGCGCCAGCAGCCATGGGACAGGAACCCCGATGGGAGGCTACACCTTC	CASSHGTGTPMGGYTF
NA	TRBV4-1	TRBD1	TRBJ2-3	TGCGCCAGCAGCACTTCCGGGACAGGGGGGATAGATACGCAGTATTTT	CASSTSGTGGIDTQYF
NA	TRBV5-1	TRBD1	TRBJ2-4	TGCGCCAGCAGCTTGGGGGGGACAGACAAAAACATTCAGTACTTC	CASSLGGTDKNIQYF
NA	TRBV30	TRBD1	TRBJ2-5	TGTGCCGGGTGGACAGGGGGGGAGACCCAGTACTTC	CAGWTGGETQYF
NA	TRBV4-3	TRBD2	TRBJ2-1	TGCGCCAGCAGCCAGGCTAGCGGGAGGGCCGTGGAGCAGTTCTTC	CASSQASGRAVEQFF
NA	TRBV7-9	NA	TRBJ2-7	TGTGCCAGCAGCACCTCAGGGGGGATTGTAAGCGAGCAGTACTTC	CASSTSGGIVSEQYF
NA	TRBV4-3	NA	TRBJ2-3	TGCGCCAGCAGCCAAGGTGCATCCGGTGCCACAGATACGCAGTATTTT	CASSQGASGATDTQYF
NA	TRBV9	TRBD1	TRBJ2-2	TGTGCCAGCACAGGACAGGGAGTCACCGGGGAGCTGTTTTTT	CASTGQGVTGELFF
NA	TRBV27	NA	TRBJ2-6	TGTGCCAGCAGTTTTCTGGGGGCTAGCTCTGGGGCCAACGTCCTGACTTTC	CASSFLGASSGANVLTF
NA	TRBV19	TRBD2	TRBJ2-1	TGTGCCAGTAGTACCTCGGGACCGGGGGGAAATGAGCAGTTCTTC	CASSTSGPGGNEQFF
NA	TRBV30	NA	TRBJ1-2	TGTGCCTGGGCGGAGACAGTAGCTAACTATGGCTACACCTTC	CAWAETVANYGYTF
NA	TRBV9	NA	TRBJ2-7	TGTGCCAGCAGCCAGACTAGAGTAGGCTACGAGCAGTACTTC	CASSQTRVGYEQYF
NA	TRBV9	NA	TRBJ2-1	TGTGCCAGCCCCTTTTACTTCTGCTCCTACAATGAGCAGTTCTTC	CASPFYFCSYNEQFF
NA	TRBV19	NA	TRBJ2-5	TGTGCCAGTAGTATCGCCAGGGAAGAGACCCAGTACTTC	CASSIAREETQYF
NA	TRBV19	NA	TRBJ1-1	TGTGCCAGTAGTAAATCCGTTCAGGGCGCTGAAGCTTTCTTT	CASSKSVQGAEAFF
NA	TRBV7-9	NA	TRBJ2-7	TGTGCCAGCAGCTCCAGCCCGGGACTGCAAACCTACGAGCAGTACTTC	CASSSSPGLQTYEQYF
NA	TRBV6-1	TRBD2	TRBJ2-5	TGTGCCAGCAGAGGGACTAGCGGGAGGGTAGAGACCCAGTACTTC	CASRGTSGRVETQYF
NA	TRBV21-1	NA	TRBJ1-2	TGTGCCAGCAGCAACCGGGACAGGTCCCCCGGAGTCTATGGCTACACCTTC	CASSNRDRSPGVYGYTF
NA	TRBV19	NA	TRBJ2-7	TGTGCCAGTAGTAGTACAGGGATGGGACCTTCCTACGAGCAGTACTTC	CASSSTGMGPSYEQYF
NA	TRBV7-6	TRBD1	TRBJ2-2	TGTGCCAGCAGCGCTACAGGGGGCATTAACACCGGGGAGCTGTTTTTT	CASSATGGINTGELFF
NA	TRBV5-4	TRBD2	TRBJ2-1	TGTGCCAGCAGCTTGGTATCGTTAGCGGGAGCGGGGGAGCAGTTCTTC	CASSLVSLAGAGEQFF
NA	TRBV11-3	TRBD2	TRBJ2-1	TGTGCCAGCAGCGCTCCGGGACTAGCGGGAGGGAGGGGTGAGCAGTTCTTC	CASSAPGLAGGRGEQFF
once	TRBV7-9	TRBD2	TRBJ2-1	TGTGCCAGCAGCCCCCCCTCGGGAGGTGAGCAGTTCTTC	CASSPPSGGEQFF
once	TRBV28	TRBD2	TRBJ2-7	TGTGCCAGCACCCCCGGGACTAGCGCCTACGAGCAGTACTTC	CASTPGTSAYEQYF
NA	TRBV6-5	TRBD2	TRBJ2-3	TGTGCCAGCACCCAATTAGCGGGAGGAGCAGATACGCAGTATTTT	CASTQLAGGADTQYF
few	TRBV30	NA	TRBJ1-3	TGTGCCTGGAGTTACAGGGTAAACTCTGGAAACACCATATATTTT	CAWSYRVNSGNTIYF
NA	TRBV11-1	TRBD1	TRBJ1-3	TGTGCCAGCAGTGCTTCGGACAGGGTGTTTAACACCATATATTTT	CASSASDRVFNTIYF
NA	TRBV9	TRBD1	TRBJ2-5	TGTGCCAGCAACCGGGACAGAGCCCAAGAGACCCAGTACTTC	CASNRDRAQETQYF
NA	TRBV25-1	NA	TRBJ2-2	TGTGCCAGCAGTGATCCTGGACAGCAAGTCACCGGGGAGCTGTTTTTT	CASSDPGQQVTGELFF
NA	TRBV5-1	TRBD1	TRBJ1-2	TGCGCCAGCAGCAGACCGACAGGGGAGGACTATGGCTACACCTTC	CASSRPTGEDYGYTF
few	TRBV11-2	TRBD1	TRBJ2-3	TGTGCCAGCAGCTTAGGGGACAGGGTTGGAGATACGCAGTATTTT	CASSLGDRVGDTQYF
NA	TRBV7-9	NA	TRBJ1-3	TGTGCCAGCAGACAGCAGGGTAGTGGAAACACCATATATTTT	CASRQQGSGNTIYF
medium-sized	TRBV28	TRBD1	TRBJ2-2	TGTGCCAGCAGCTTGACAGGGCCCACCGGGGAGCTGTTTTTT	CASSLTGPTGELFF
NA	TRBV5-1	NA	TRBJ2-7	TGCGCCAGCAGCCAGCGGCAGGGGAGCTCCTACGAGCAGTACTTC	CASSQRQGSSYEQYF
NA	TRBV9	NA	TRBJ1-2	TGTGCCAGCAGCGCGTTCTTAGACTATGGCTACACCTTC	CASSAFLDYGYTF
NA	TRBV7-2	TRBD2	TRBJ2-6	TGTGCCAGCAGCTCGCTGAAAAGGGAGGGCTCTGGGGCCAACGTCCTGACTTTC	CASSSLKREGSGANVLTF
NA	TRBV9	NA	TRBJ2-1	TGTGCCAGCAGCGGATCTTCTAGCTCCTACAATGAGCAGTTCTTC	CASSGSSSSYNEQFF
NA	TRBV27	NA	TRBJ2-3	TGTGCCAGCAGAACCCGCGGGCGTAGCACAGATACGCAGTATTTT	CASRTRGRSTDTQYF
NA	TRBV14	TRBD2	TRBJ2-7	TGTGCCAGCAGCCAACCCTGGGGTAGCGGGTTACCCTACGAGCAGTACTTC	CASSQPWGSGLPYEQYF
NA	TRBV21-1	NA	TRBJ2-4	TGTGCCAGCAGCAAAGGACAGAGAAACATTCAGTACTTC	CASSKGQRNIQYF
few	TRBV4-3	TRBD1	TRBJ2-7	TGCGCCAGCAGCCAAGCCCGGGACAGATACTACGAGCAGTACTTC	CASSQARDRYYEQYF
NA	TRBV11-2	TRBD2	TRBJ2-5	TGTGCCAGCAGCTTAGTCCCTAGCGGGAGTACAGGAGAGACCCAGTACTTC	CASSLVPSGSTGETQYF
NA	TRBV19	TRBD2	TRBJ2-1	TGTGCCAGTAGTATCATCCGGACTAGCGGACAGGGTGAGCAGTTCTTC	CASSIIRTSGQGEQFF
NA	TRBV5-1	TRBD1	TRBJ2-2	TGCGCCAGCAGCTTGGCCGGGGGACAGGTAACCGGGGAGCTGTTTTTT	CASSLAGGQVTGELFF
NA	TRBV11-3	TRBD2	TRBJ2-5	TGTGCCAGCAGCCGGGGGGTATGGCCTCAAGAGACCCAGTACTTC	CASSRGVWPQETQYF
NA	TRBV7-2	TRBD2	TRBJ2-5	TGTGCCAGCAGCGTTCGGACTAGCGGGAGGGGAGAGACCCAGTACTTC	CASSVRTSGRGETQYF
medium-sized	TRBV18	NA	TRBJ1-4	TGTGCCAGCTCGTCTACAGGGCTTGGGAAGGAAAAACTGTTTTTT	CASSSTGLGKEKLFF
NA	TRBV5-3	TRBD1	TRBJ2-1	TGTGCCAGAAGCGATAGGACAGGGGGCTCCCCTTCCAATGAGCAGTTCTTC	CARSDRTGGSPSNEQFF
few	TRBV7-2	NA	TRBJ1-2	TGTGCCAGCAGCTTAGCACAGGCCCCCGGCTATGGCTACACCTTC	CASSLAQAPGYGYTF
once	TRBV28	TRBD1	TRBJ1-5	TGTGCCAGCAGTTTGTACAGGGGGCCTCAGCCCCAGCATTTT	CASSLYRGPQPQHF
NA	TRBV30	NA	TRBJ2-5	TGTGCCTGGAGTGTACATCAAGAGACCCAGTACTTC	CAWSVHQETQYF
NA	TRBV11-2	NA	TRBJ1-1	TGTGCCAGCAGCTCCTTTTCCCGCGGCACAGGAATGAACACTGAAGCTTTCTTT	CASSSFSRGTGMNTEAFF